These 13 T cell receptor beta chains were sequenced from one sample in a study of blood T cell repertoires in COVID-19. Some clones are missing from TCRdb's copy, which holds only in-frame ones; the method was immunoSEQ multiplex PCR. Of 450,000 to 600,000 clones listed, roughly nine tenths are singletons. The sequenced sample consisted of PBMCs or T cells enriched from blood (not recorded which). The receptors stem from a woman aged 18-29 years who had recovered from COVID-19.

This chain links TRBV4-1 with TRBJ2-5; the D gene is possibly TRBD2 (5 bases). CDR3 length: 13 amino acids. Trimming left V 3 bases short and J 0 bases short, with 5 bases between. Germline CDR1 MGHRA, CDR2 YSYEKL. The CDR3 loop reads CASSQDYQETQYF. CDR3 nucleotide sequence: TGCGCCAGCAGCCAGGACTACCAAGAGACCCAGTACTTC.

This chain joins TRBV21-1 and TRBJ2-7; the table's D call, TRBD2, was not checked against the DNA. TRBV21-1 is listed as a pseudogene. The CDR3 consists of 15 residues. DNA of the CDR3: TGTGCCAGCAGCAAGCGAGGGCTCCTCTCCTACGAGCAGTACTTC. Protein product: CASSKRGLLSYEQYF.

This clone was seen only a few times. CDR3 in DNA: TGTGCCAGCAGTGGGGCAGGGAGGGGCGAGTATGGCTACACCTTC. Protein sequence: CASSGAGRGEYGYTF. V usage is TRBV28 and J usage is TRBJ1-2; D possibly corresponds to TRBD1 (5 bases). The CDR3 runs 15 residues. V lost 5 bases to trimming and J lost 5 bases, with 18 bases between them. Germline CDR1 and CDR2: MDHEN and SYDVKM.

This clone was recorded a few times. This sequence joins TRBV5-6 and TRBJ2-7, with 7 bases fitting TRBD1. This CDR3 contains 14 residues. The trim removed 3 bases at V and 6 bases at J, leaving 9 bases unmatched. The germline V gene has CDR1 SGHDT and CDR2 YYEEEE. CDR3 residues: CASSSPTTGSEQYF. The CDR3 coding sequence is TGTGCCAGCAGCTCCCCAACGACAGGGTCCGAGCAGTACTTC.

This chain uses TRBV5-1 with TRBJ2-2; 7 positions match TRBD1. The CDR3 loop spans 18 amino acids. The V segment lost 3 bases and the J segment 3 bases; nucleotides outside the gene matches: 14. CDR1 and CDR2 from the germline V gene are SGHRS and YFSETQ. CDR3 sequence (DNA): TGCGCCAGCAGCTACCTCCCCCGACAGGGTGGAGACACCGGGGAGCTGTTTTTT. Amino acids: CASSYLPRQGGDTGELFF.

The chain is built from TRBV30 and TRBJ2-2; 12 bases line up with TRBD2. The CDR3 is made up of 16 amino acids. Germline assignment: CDR1 GTSNPN and CDR2 SVGIG (reference sequence). V shed 3 bases and J 4 bases; nucleotides not matched to a gene: 6. For the CDR3, the DNA is TGTGCCTGGAGCGATACTAGCGGGGGGCTCACCGGGGAGCTGTTTTTT. It yields the protein CAWSDTSGGLTGELFF.

The CDR3 coding sequence is TGTGCCAGCAGTGAAGCGACTAGCGGGGGGCCGGGGGATACGCAGTATTTT. It translates to CASSEATSGGPGDTQYF. V is TRBV25-1 and J is TRBJ2-3; 13 bases map to TRBD2. The CDR3 runs 17 residues. V gave up 2 bases and J gave up 6 bases; unmatched junction bases: 8. CDR1 MGHDK and CDR2 SYGVNS come from the germline V gene.

V and J are TRBV3-1 (or the pseudogene TRBV3-2) and TRBJ1-2, with TRBD1 as a possible D gene (6 bases). The V end lost 4 bases, the J end lost 5 bases, and 17 bases lay between the germline ends. This CDR3 comprises 15 residues. Germline CDR1 LGHDT, CDR2 YNNKEL (reference sequence). CDR3 loop: CASSPLGGGAYGYTF. Written as DNA, the CDR3 is TGTGCCAGCAGCCCCTTAGGGGGGGGCGCATATGGCTACACCTTC.

The chain joins TRBV10-2 to TRBJ1-5; no reliable D call. CDR3 length equals 12 residues. Trimming left V 9 bases short and J 5 bases short, with 11 bases between. The germline CDR1 and CDR2 sequences are WSHSY and SAAADI. The DNA of the CDR3 is TGCGCCAGTGGCGGCGGGGATCAGCCCCAGCATTTT. Encoded protein: CASGGGDQPQHF.

The V gene is TRBV7-9, the J gene TRBJ1-6; a possible D gene is TRBD1 (5 bases). Per the germline V gene, CDR1 is SEHNR and CDR2 is FQNEAQ (reference sequence). V shed 5 bases and J shed 11 bases, with 22 bases lying between them. CDR3 length equals 16 residues. Here the CDR3 DNA reads TGTGCCAGCAGCGGAAACCCGGGACTCCGAAAACCACCCCTCCACTTT. It specifies CASSGNPGLRKPPLHF.

CDR3 coding DNA: TGTGCCAGCAGCCAGGGACTGGATCGAGGGCAGTTCTTC. It codes for CASSQGLDRGQFF. The chain has TRBV14 and TRBJ2-1; possibly TRBD2 for D (6 bases). V lost 3 bases, J lost 12 bases, and 15 bases lay in between. The CDR3 runs to 13 residues. The germline CDR1 and CDR2 sequences are SGHDN and FVKESK.

The gene calls are TRBV6-5 and TRBJ1-3; tentative D call: TRBD1 (5 bases). Trimming took off 5 bases at V and 0 bases at J, with 11 bases between the two ends. Germline V gives CDR1 MNHEY, CDR2 SVGAGI. The CDR3 is 15 amino acids. In DNA form, the CDR3 reads TGTGCCAGCAGTATAGACAGAACCTCTGGAAACACCATATATTTT. As protein: CASSIDRTSGNTIYF.

The rearrangement links TRBV7-9 to TRBJ2-7; D is undetermined. Trimming left V 1 base short and J 3 bases short, with 7 bases between. Per germline, CDR1 SEHNR and CDR2 FQNEAQ (reference sequence). CDR3 length: 13 residues. CDR3 amino acids: CASSLVTGYEQYF. CDR3 in DNA: TGTGCCAGCAGCTTAGTTACCGGCTACGAGCAGTACTTC. Variable domain in full (rest from reference TRBV7-9 and TRBJ2-7): DTGVSQNPRHKITKRGQNVTFRCDPISEHNRLYWYRQTLGQGPEFLTYFQNEAQLEKSRLLSDRFSAERPKGSFSTLEIQRTEQGDSAMYLCASSLVTGYEQYFGPGTRLTVT.